This entry lists 5 T cell receptor beta chains sequenced from one sample in a study of T-cell reconstitution after alpha-beta-depleted transplantation in children. Unique molecular identifiers were incorporated when the TCRbeta library was constructed. MiXCR, applied by TCRdb to the PCR reads, yields one record per CDR3 protein. The data hold about 540,000 distinct CDR3 sequences, with 15% to 20% observed a single time. Sequenced here: PBMCs from the stem cell graft donor, sampled from the stem cell graft. The receptors were sampled from a human donor who donated a stem cell graft to a child with acute lymphoblastic leukemia.

The rearrangement joins TRBV19 to TRBJ1-1; D is ambiguous. The germline V gene has CDR1 LNHDA and CDR2 SQIVND (reference sequence). Trimming removed 1 base from V and 4 bases from J, with 4 bases in between. The length of the CDR3 is 12 residues. CDR3 nucleotide sequence: TGTGCCAGTAGTATAGGGATCACTGAAGCTTTCTTT. Residues: CASSIGITEAFF.

The chain recombines TRBV3-1 with TRBJ2-7; 14 bases agree with TRBD2. Germline V lookup: CDR1 LGHDT, CDR2 YNNKEL (reference sequence). CDR3 length equals 13 residues. The V segment lost 6 bases and the J segment 9 bases; nucleotides outside the gene matches: 4. CDR3 in amino acids: CASSRLAGGVQYF. As DNA, the CDR3 is TGTGCCAGCAGTCGACTAGCGGGAGGGGTGCAGTACTTC.

V usage is TRBV11-2 and J usage is TRBJ1-3; D gene uncertain. V shed 3 bases and J shed 0 bases, with 15 bases lying between them. Germline values: CDR1 SGHAT, CDR2 FQNNGV. The CDR3 is 17 residues long. CDR3 nucleotide sequence: TGTGCCAGCAGCTTCCTACCCTCATATGGCTCTGGAAACACCATATATTTT. This encodes CASSFLPSYGSGNTIYF.

In its sample, this clonotype was seen a few times. The chain joins TRBV7-9 to TRBJ2-1; D may be TRBD2 (6 bases). Trimming pared 1 base from V and 7 bases from J, leaving 14 bases between. Germline lookup yields CDR1 SEHNR and CDR2 FQNEAQ (reference sequence). The CDR3 is made up of 15 amino acids. Here the CDR3 DNA reads TGTGCCAGCAGCTTAGTGCCTAGCGTTGGGAATGAGCAGTTCTTC. Its translation: CASSLVPSVGNEQFF.

This clonotype has just a few counts. The CDR3: CASRAGLEGETQYF. The CDR3 DNA sequence: TGTGCCAGCAGGGCTGGACTAGAGGGAGAGACCCAGTACTTC. J is TRBJ2-5 and V is TRBV9; TRBD2 matches 7 bases. From germline, CDR1 is SGDLS and CDR2 YYNGEE. This CDR3 is 14 amino acids long. V gave up 5 bases and J gave up 4 bases; unmatched junction bases: 8.